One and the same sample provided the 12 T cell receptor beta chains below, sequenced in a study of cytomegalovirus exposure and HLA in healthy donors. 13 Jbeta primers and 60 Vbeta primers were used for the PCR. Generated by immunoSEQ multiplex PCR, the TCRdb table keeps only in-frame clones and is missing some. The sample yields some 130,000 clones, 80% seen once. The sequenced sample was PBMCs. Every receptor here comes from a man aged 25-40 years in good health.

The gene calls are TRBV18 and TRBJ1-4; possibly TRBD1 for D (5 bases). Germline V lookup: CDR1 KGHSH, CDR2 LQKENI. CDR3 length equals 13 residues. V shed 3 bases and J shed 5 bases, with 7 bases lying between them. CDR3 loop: CASSPDMNEKLFF. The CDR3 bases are TGTGCCAGCTCACCGGACATGAATGAAAAACTGTTTTTT. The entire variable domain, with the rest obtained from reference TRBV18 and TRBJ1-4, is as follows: NAGVMQNPRHLVRRRGQEARLRCSPMKGHSHVYWYRQLPEEGLKFMVYLQKENIIDESGMPKERFSAEFPKEGPSILRIQQVVRGDSAAYFCASSPDMNEKLFFGSGTQLSVL.

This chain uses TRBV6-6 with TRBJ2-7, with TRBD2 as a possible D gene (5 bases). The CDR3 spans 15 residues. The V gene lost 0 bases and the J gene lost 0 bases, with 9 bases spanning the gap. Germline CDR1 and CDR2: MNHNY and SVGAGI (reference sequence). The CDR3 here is CASSYSEVGSYEQYF. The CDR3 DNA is TGTGCCAGCAGTTACTCGGAGGTAGGCTCCTACGAGCAGTACTTC.

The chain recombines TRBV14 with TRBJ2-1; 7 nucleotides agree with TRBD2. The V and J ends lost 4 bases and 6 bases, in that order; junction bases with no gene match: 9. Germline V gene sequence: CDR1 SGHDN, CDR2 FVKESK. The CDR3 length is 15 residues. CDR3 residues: CASSRPDGRVNEQFF. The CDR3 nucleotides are TGTGCCAGCAGCCGACCCGATGGGAGGGTCAATGAGCAGTTCTTC.

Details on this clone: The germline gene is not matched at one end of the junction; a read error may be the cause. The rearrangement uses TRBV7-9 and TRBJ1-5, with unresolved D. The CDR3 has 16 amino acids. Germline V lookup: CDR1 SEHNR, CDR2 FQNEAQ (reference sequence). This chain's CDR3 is CSSSLGFGVSNQPQHF. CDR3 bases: TGTTCCAGCAGCTTAGGGTTCGGGGTTAGCAATCAGCCCCAGCATTTT.

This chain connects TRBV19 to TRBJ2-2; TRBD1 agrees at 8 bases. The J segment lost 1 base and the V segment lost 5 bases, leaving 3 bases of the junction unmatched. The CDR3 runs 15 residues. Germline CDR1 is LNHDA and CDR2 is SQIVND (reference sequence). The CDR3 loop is CASSATGGNTGELFF. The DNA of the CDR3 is TGTGCCAGTAGTGCCACAGGGGGGAACACCGGGGAGCTGTTTTTT.

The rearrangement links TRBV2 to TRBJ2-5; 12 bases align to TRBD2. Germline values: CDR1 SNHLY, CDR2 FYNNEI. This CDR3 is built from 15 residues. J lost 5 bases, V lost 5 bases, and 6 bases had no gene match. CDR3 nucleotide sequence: TGTGCCAGCAGTCCACTAGCGGGAGGAGGGGAGACCCAGTACTTC. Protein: CASSPLAGGGETQYF. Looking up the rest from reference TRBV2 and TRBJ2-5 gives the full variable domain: EPEVTQTPSHQVTQMGQEVILRCVPISNHLYFYWYRQILGQKVEFLVSFYNNEISEKSEIFDDQFSVERPDGSNFTLKIRSTKLEDSAMYFCASSPLAGGGETQYFGPGTRLLVL.

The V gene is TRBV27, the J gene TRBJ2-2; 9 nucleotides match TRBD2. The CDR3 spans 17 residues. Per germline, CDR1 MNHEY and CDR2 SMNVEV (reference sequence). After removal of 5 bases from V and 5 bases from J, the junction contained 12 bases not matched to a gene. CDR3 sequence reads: CASSHGTSQGSTGELFF. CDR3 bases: TGTGCCAGCAGTCACGGGACTAGCCAGGGGAGTACCGGGGAGCTGTTTTTT.

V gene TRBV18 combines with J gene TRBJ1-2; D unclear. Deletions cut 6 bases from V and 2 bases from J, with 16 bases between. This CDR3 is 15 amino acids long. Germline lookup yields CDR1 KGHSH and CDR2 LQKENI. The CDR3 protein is CASSHTEGGNYGYTF. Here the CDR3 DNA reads TGTGCCAGCTCCCACACCGAGGGCGGGAACTATGGCTACACCTTC.

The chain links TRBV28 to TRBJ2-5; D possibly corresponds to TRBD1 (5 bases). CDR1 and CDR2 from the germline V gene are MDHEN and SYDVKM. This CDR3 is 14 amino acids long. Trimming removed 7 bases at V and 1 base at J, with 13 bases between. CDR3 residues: CASTSQATQETQYF. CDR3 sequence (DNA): TGTGCCAGCACCTCACAGGCGACCCAAGAGACCCAGTACTTC.

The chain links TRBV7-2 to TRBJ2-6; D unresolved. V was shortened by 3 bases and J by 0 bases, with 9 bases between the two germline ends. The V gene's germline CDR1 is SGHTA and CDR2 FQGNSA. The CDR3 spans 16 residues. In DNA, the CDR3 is TGTGCCAGCAGCTTGGGCAGGCGCTCTGGGGCCAACGTCCTGACTTTC. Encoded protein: CASSLGRRSGANVLTF.

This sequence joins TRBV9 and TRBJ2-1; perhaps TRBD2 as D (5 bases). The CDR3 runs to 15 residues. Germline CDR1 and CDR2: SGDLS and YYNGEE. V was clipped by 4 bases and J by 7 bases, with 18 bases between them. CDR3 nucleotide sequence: TGTGCCAGCAGCCCCCGGGATTCACCGGGTAATGAGCAGTTCTTC. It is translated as CASSPRDSPGNEQFF.

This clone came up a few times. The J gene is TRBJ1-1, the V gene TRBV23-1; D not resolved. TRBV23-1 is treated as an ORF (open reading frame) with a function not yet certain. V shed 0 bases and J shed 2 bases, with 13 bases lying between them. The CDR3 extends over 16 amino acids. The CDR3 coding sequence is TGCGCCAGCAGTCAATCCCGACGGAGAGCAAACACTGAAGCTTTCTTT. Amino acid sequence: CASSQSRRRANTEAFF.